The 2 T cell receptor beta chains listed next were all sequenced from one sample in a study of regulatory T cells. Overall study findings and caveats: In CD3G-deficient patients, conventional CD4+ T cells were enriched for hydrophobic CDR3 residues at positions 6 and 7.

Amplification used 52 TRBV primers and 13 TRBJ primers. Sequenced by immunoSEQ multiplex PCR; TCRdb stores in-frame clones only, minus some. The sample lists over 35,000 clones, around nine tenths occurring once. These receptors have no known antigen. Sequenced input: conventional CD4+ T cells sorted from blood. These receptors all stem from a person aged 18 to 30 with CD3G deficiency.

The V and J genes are TRBV23-1 and TRBJ2-3, with D unresolved. TRBV23-1 is noted as an ORF with a role that remains uncertain. CDR3 length equals 15 residues. V was pared by 1 base and J by 3 bases, with 11 bases between. Written as DNA, the CDR3 is TGCGCCAGCAGTCAATGTGGAAACTCAACAGATACGCAGTATTTT. It yields the protein CASSQCGNSTDTQYF.

V and J are TRBV7-2 and TRBJ2-2, with 7 bases identical to TRBD1. V trimming: 5 bases; J trimming: 6 bases; junction bases outside the gene matches: 9. This CDR3 comprises 15 residues. The germline V gene has CDR1 SGHTA and CDR2 FQGNSA. The CDR3 loop reads CASSGRDRGAGELFF. The DNA of the CDR3 is TGTGCCAGCAGCGGCCGGGACAGAGGAGCCGGGGAGCTGTTTTTT.